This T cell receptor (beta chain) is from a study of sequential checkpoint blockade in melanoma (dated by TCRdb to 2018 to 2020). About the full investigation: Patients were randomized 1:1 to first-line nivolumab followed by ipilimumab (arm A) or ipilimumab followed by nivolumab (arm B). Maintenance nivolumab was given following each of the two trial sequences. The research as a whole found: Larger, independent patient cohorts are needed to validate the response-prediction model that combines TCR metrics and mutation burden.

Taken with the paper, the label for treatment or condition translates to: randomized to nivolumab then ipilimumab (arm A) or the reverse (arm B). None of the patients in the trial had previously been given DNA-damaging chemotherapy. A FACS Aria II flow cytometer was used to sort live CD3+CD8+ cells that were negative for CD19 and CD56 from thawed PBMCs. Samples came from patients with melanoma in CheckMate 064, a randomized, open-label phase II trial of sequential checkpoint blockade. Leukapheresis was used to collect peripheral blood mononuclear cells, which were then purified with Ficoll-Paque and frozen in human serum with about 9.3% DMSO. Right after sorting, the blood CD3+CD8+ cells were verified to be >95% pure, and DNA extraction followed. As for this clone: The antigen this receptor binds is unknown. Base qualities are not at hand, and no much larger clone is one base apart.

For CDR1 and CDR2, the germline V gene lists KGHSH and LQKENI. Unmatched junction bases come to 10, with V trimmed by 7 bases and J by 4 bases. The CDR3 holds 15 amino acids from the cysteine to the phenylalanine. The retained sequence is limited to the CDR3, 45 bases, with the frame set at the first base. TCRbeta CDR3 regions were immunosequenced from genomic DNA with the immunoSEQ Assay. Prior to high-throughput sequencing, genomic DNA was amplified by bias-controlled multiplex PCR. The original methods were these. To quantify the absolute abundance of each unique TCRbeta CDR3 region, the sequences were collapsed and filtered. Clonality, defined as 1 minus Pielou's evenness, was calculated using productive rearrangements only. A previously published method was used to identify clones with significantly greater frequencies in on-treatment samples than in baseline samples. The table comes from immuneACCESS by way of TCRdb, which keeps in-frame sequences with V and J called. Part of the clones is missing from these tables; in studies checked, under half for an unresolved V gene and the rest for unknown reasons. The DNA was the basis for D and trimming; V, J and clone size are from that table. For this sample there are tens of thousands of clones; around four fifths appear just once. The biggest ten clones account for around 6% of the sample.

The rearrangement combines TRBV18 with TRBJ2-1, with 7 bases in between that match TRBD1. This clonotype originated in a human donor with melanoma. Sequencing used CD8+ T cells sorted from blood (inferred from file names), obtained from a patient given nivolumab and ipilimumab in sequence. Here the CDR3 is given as CASFRDSGLYNEQFF. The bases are TGTGCCAGCTTTAGGGACAGCGGTCTATACAATGAGCAGTTCTTC.